The 31 T cell receptor beta chains listed next were all sequenced from one sample in a study of somatic mutations in cytotoxic T cells in rheumatoid arthritis (dated by TCRdb to about 2017). Library preparation was by the immunoSEQ multiplex PCR assay. The immuneACCESS repertoire file appears here via TCRdb, limited to in-frame rearrangements. These files lack a portion of the clones; in checked studies, under half of the deficit traces to unresolved V genes, and the cause of the others is not known. Counted in this sample were about 5,500 clones; 70% to 85% of them appeared once. About 50% of the sample belongs to the ten largest clones. What was sequenced was CD8+ T cells sorted from blood. Receptors were obtained from a woman aged 45-65 years with rheumatoid arthritis.

This chain uses TRBV6-1 with TRBJ1-1, with a possible D match to TRBD1 (6 bases). CDR3 size: 14 residues. The germline V and J ends were trimmed by 5 bases and 1 base, with 11 bases remaining between them. From germline, CDR1 is MNHNS and CDR2 SASEGT. The CDR3 DNA is TGTGCCAGCAGTACCTGGACAGCGAACACTGAAGCTTTCTTT. It yields the protein CASSTWTANTEAFF.

This chain uses TRBV7-9 with TRBJ2-1, with a possible D match to TRBD2 (5 bases). This CDR3 is built from 13 residues. V was cut by 7 bases and J by 7 bases, with 14 bases left in between. Germline V gene data show CDR1 as SEHNR and CDR2 as FQNEAQ (reference sequence). CDR3 sequence reads: CASKGDQRNEQFF. In nucleotides, the CDR3 is TGTGCCAGCAAGGGAGACCAGAGGAATGAGCAGTTCTTC.

In this sample, this clone turned up once. This sequence joins TRBV11-2 and TRBJ1-1; TRBD1 matches at 7 bases. Germline values: CDR1 SGHAT, CDR2 FQNNGV. This CDR3 has 14 amino acids. J gave up 3 bases and V 4 bases, and 5 bases lay outside the gene matches. CDR3 residues: CASSWDSGDTEAFF. The CDR3 nucleotides are TGTGCCAGCAGCTGGGACAGTGGGGACACTGAAGCTTTCTTT.

The chain joins TRBV2 to TRBJ2-3; TRBD2 aligns across 8 bases. The germline V gene encodes CDR1 SNHLY and CDR2 FYNNEI. This CDR3 spans 15 amino acids. The junction had 8 bases not matched to a gene; V was cut back by 8 bases and J by 1 base. The CDR3 DNA is TGTGCCAGCGCGGGGGAGACTAGCGGCACAGATACGCAGTATTTT. This encodes CASAGETSGTDTQYF. The full variable domain, completed using reference TRBV2 and TRBJ2-3, is EPEVTQTPSHQVTQMGQEVILRCVPISNHLYFYWYRQILGQKVEFLVSFYNNEISEKSEIFDDQFSVERPDGSNFTLKIRSTKLEDSAMYFCASAGETSGTDTQYFGPGTRLTVL.

The V and J genes are TRBV28 and TRBJ1-1; 7 nucleotides align to TRBD1. The length of the CDR3 is 16 residues. The ends lost 4 bases at V and 2 bases at J; junction bases unmatched: 10. Germline CDR1 and CDR2: MDHEN and SYDVKM. CDR3 sequence (DNA): TGTGCCAGCAGTTGGGCTCGGGGACAGAGTAACACTGAAGCTTTCTTT. It yields the protein CASSWARGQSNTEAFF.

On this clone itself: Given a far larger clone just one base away, this is likely a sequencing read error. Distinct nucleotide sequences in the sample also encode this CDR3. The V gene is TRBV7-9, the J gene TRBJ2-1, with TRBD2 matching 8 bases. CDR1 is SEHNR, CDR2 FQNEAQ, per germline (reference sequence). The CDR3 totals 16 residues. The CDR3 DNA is TGTGCCAGCAGCTCCACCGGGACTAGTTCCTACAACGAGCAGTTCTTC. As protein: CASSSTGTSSYNEQFF.

This clone was detected only once. The V call is TRBV6-5, the J call TRBJ2-3; 10 nucleotides align to TRBD2. After removal of 2 bases from V and 4 bases from J, the junction contained 6 bases not matched to a gene. CDR3 length: 16 amino acids. In germline, CDR1 is MNHEY, CDR2 SVGAGI. CDR3 bases: TGTGCCAGCAGTTACGAATCTAGCGGGGGCGCAGATACGCAGTATTTT. This sequence encodes CASSYESSGGADTQYF.

Worth noting for this clone: One end of the junction varies from germline; a read error may be responsible. The chain is built from TRBV10-3 and TRBJ2-7, with 7 bases aligning to TRBD1. This CDR3 region has 14 residues. CDR1 is ENHRY, CDR2 SYGVKD, per germline. The CDR3 sequence: CAISSDRSLYGQYF. For the CDR3, the DNA is TGTGCCATTTCCTCGGACAGGTCCCTTTACGGGCAGTACTTC.

The V call is TRBV10-2, the J call TRBJ2-5, with D hard to call. From germline, CDR1 is WSHSY and CDR2 SAAADI. Trimming took off 3 bases at V and 1 base at J, with 9 bases between the two ends. The CDR3 sequence is 14 residues long. This chain's CDR3 is CASSEELIQETQYF. The DNA for the CDR3 is TGCGCCAGCAGTGAAGAACTGATCCAAGAGACCCAGTACTTC.

This chain links TRBV18 with TRBJ2-1, with 10 bases aligning to TRBD1. This CDR3 is 15 amino acids long. Germline V gives CDR1 KGHSH, CDR2 LQKENI. V trimming: 1 base; J trimming: 6 bases; junction bases outside the gene matches: 3. CDR3: CASSPHDRGRNEQFF. The CDR3 bases are TGTGCCAGCTCACCACACGACAGGGGGCGCAATGAGCAGTTCTTC.

The chain combines TRBV19 with TRBJ1-1; TRBD1 agrees at 7 bases. The trim removed 2 bases at V and 1 base at J, leaving 4 bases unmatched. The CDR3 sequence is 15 residues long. CDR1 LNHDA and CDR2 SQIVND come from the germline V gene (reference sequence). CDR3 in DNA: TGTGCCAGTAGTATAAGAGGGGGCTGGAACACTGAAGCTTTCTTT. It encodes CASSIRGGWNTEAFF.

The chain recombines TRBV28 with TRBJ2-7; 7 bases are shared with TRBD2. With 2 bases clipped from V and 4 bases from J, the junction kept 26 bases outside the gene matches. This CDR3 contains 21 residues. Per the germline V gene, CDR1 is MDHEN and CDR2 is SYDVKM. CDR3: CASSLVASGTEGGLSRYEQYF. The CDR3 region has the DNA TGTGCCAGCAGTTTAGTGGCTAGCGGAACCGAAGGAGGGCTATCACGGTACGAGCAGTACTTC. Together with reference TRBV28 and TRBJ2-7, the CDR3 gives the full variable domain: DVKVTQSSRYLVKRTGEKVFLECVQDMDHENMFWYRQDPGLGLRLIYFSYDVKMKEKGDIPEGYSVSREKKERFSLILESASTNQTSMYLCASSLVASGTEGGLSRYEQYFGPGTRLTVT.

The chain employs TRBV5-6 and TRBJ2-1; 12 positions match TRBD2. The germline CDR1 and CDR2 sequences are SGHDT and YYEEEE. The CDR3 spans 15 residues. The ends lost 4 bases at V and 7 bases at J; junction bases unmatched: 6. The CDR3 DNA sequence: TGTGCCAGCAGCGAACTAGCGGGAGGTAGGAATGAGCAGTTCTTC. Protein: CASSELAGGRNEQFF.

CDR3 sequence (DNA): TGTGCCAGCAGTCCTCGCGGGACAGGGACTAGTGGTGAAGCTTTCTTT. Amino acid sequence: CASSPRGTGTSGEAFF. The V gene is TRBV13, the J gene TRBJ1-1, with 9 bases identical to TRBD1. Germline CDR1 and CDR2: PRHDT and FYEKMQ (reference sequence). This CDR3 contains 16 residues. Trimming removed 6 bases from V and 7 bases from J; junction bases left unmatched: 15.

The chain employs TRBV27 and TRBJ2-7, with 10 bases fitting TRBD1. The CDR3 covers 14 residues. The germline V gene encodes CDR1 MNHEY and CDR2 SMNVEV (reference sequence). Germline trimming cut 5 bases from V and 5 bases from J; bases unmatched to any gene: 6. The CDR3 sequence is CASSQGTGVHEQYF. CDR3 coding DNA: TGTGCCAGCAGTCAGGGGACAGGGGTCCACGAGCAGTACTTC.

The chain couples TRBV7-9 to TRBJ2-4; 7 bases fit TRBD1. The V gene end was trimmed by 5 bases and the J gene end by 6 bases; junction bases not matched to a gene: 4. Germline V gene data show CDR1 as SEHNR and CDR2 as FQNEAQ (reference sequence). The CDR3 is 13 residues long. CDR3 nucleotide sequence: TGTGCCAGCAGCCCCCGGGACAGAAACATTCAGTACTTC. Translating it yields CASSPRDRNIQYF.

V and J are TRBV5-6 and TRBJ2-7, with D hard to call. Trimming pared 2 bases from V and 1 base from J, leaving 7 bases between. Germline CDR1 SGHDT, CDR2 YYEEEE. CDR3 length: 13 residues. The CDR3 protein is CASSFSRSYEQYF. CDR3 DNA sequence: TGTGCCAGCAGCTTTTCACGGTCCTACGAGCAGTACTTC.

The V and J genes are TRBV28 and TRBJ2-7, with 12 bases fitting TRBD2. Germline V gene sequence: CDR1 MDHEN, CDR2 SYDVKM. This CDR3 is built from 18 residues. V shed 3 bases and J 3 bases; nucleotides not matched to a gene: 12. DNA of the CDR3: TGTGCCAGCAGTTTTCCCGTGACTAGCGGGAGTATATTCTACGAGCAGTACTTC. Protein sequence: CASSFPVTSGSIFYEQYF.

The chain employs TRBV2 and TRBJ2-7; the D is unclear. This CDR3 comprises 12 residues. Deletions cut 0 bases from V and 2 bases from J, with 2 bases between. CDR1 and CDR2 (germline): SNHLY, FYNNEI. CDR3 amino acids: CASSEATYEQYF. Written as DNA, the CDR3 is TGTGCCAGCAGTGAAGCCACCTACGAGCAGTACTTC.

The gene calls are TRBV6-6 and TRBJ1-1, with TRBD1 as a possible D gene (5 bases). V dropped 7 bases and J dropped 3 bases, with 15 bases sitting between them. CDR1 is MNHNY and CDR2 is SVGAGI in the germline V gene (reference sequence). CDR3 length: 14 amino acids. The CDR3, as DNA: TGTGCCAGCACCAACCCCGGGGGGGACACTGAAGCTTTCTTT. Protein sequence: CASTNPGGDTEAFF.

This clone was seen a handful of times. The J gene is TRBJ2-7, the V gene TRBV29-1, with 7 bases identical to TRBD1. Germline CDR1 and CDR2: SQVTM and ANQGSEA. J lost 3 bases, V lost 7 bases, and 9 bases had no gene match. There are 13 residues in the CDR3. Here the CDR3 DNA reads TGCAGCGCAGAGACAGGGACCCTCTACGAGCAGTACTTC. This translates into CSAETGTLYEQYF.

The rearrangement joins TRBV6-5 to TRBJ2-2; 7 bases line up with TRBD2. Unmatched junction bases numbered 4, after V lost 2 bases and J lost 1 base. Germline V gives CDR1 MNHEY, CDR2 SVGAGI. The CDR3 totals 16 residues. This chain's CDR3 is CASSYPGGGNTGELFF. The CDR3 nucleotides read TGTGCCAGCAGTTACCCGGGCGGGGGGAACACCGGGGAGCTGTTTTTT.

This chain joins TRBV15 and TRBJ2-5; tentative D call: TRBD1 (6 bases). Germline CDR1 reads LNHNV; CDR2 reads YYDKDF (reference sequence). CDR3 size: 18 residues. Trimming took off 3 bases at V and 5 bases at J, with 25 bases between the two ends. This chain's CDR3 is CATSSTRAEYTGWETQYF. DNA for the CDR3: TGTGCCACCAGCAGCACTCGGGCCGAATATACAGGGTGGGAGACCCAGTACTTC.

This chain uses TRBV10-3 with TRBJ1-1; D is unresolved. This CDR3 region has 15 residues. CDR1 ENHRY and CDR2 SYGVKD come from the germline V gene. V gave up 4 bases and J gave up 1 base, with 13 bases separating them. The CDR3 region is CAISAASGPNTEAFF. The CDR3 coding sequence is TGTGCCATCAGTGCAGCGAGCGGCCCGAACACTGAAGCTTTCTTT.

The V and J genes are TRBV5-1 and TRBJ2-3; D unclear. Trimming took off 0 bases at V and 2 bases at J, with 16 bases between the two ends. This CDR3 has 17 residues. Per the germline V gene, CDR1 is SGHRS and CDR2 is YFSETQ. The CDR3 spells CASSLGGGSYNTDTQYF. In DNA, the CDR3 is TGCGCCAGCAGCTTGGGTGGCGGATCCTATAACACAGATACGCAGTATTTT.

The gene calls are TRBV6-1 and TRBJ2-5; 8 bases are a match to TRBD2. The CDR3 has 16 residues. Germline V gene sequence: CDR1 MNHNS, CDR2 SASEGT. With V trimmed by 1 base and J by 2 bases, 6 bases remained unmatched. DNA for the CDR3: TGTGCCAGCAGTGAAGATTTCAGCGGGGGTCAAGAGACCCAGTACTTC. This gives the protein CASSEDFSGGQETQYF.

J is TRBJ2-7 and V is TRBV9, with D possibly being TRBD2 (6 bases). Per the germline V gene, CDR1 is SGDLS and CDR2 is YYNGEE. The germline V and J ends were trimmed by 0 bases and 3 bases, with 16 bases remaining between them. This CDR3 comprises 16 residues. The CDR3 sequence: CASSVGGGISFYEQYF. The CDR3 nucleotides are TGTGCCAGCAGCGTAGGGGGCGGGATTAGTTTCTACGAGCAGTACTTC.

The CDR3, as DNA: TGTGCCAGCGGACAGGTTTTTTCCTACGAGCAGTACTTC. This gives the protein CASGQVFSYEQYF. The V call is TRBV6-1, the J call TRBJ2-7, with 7 bases aligning to TRBD1. This CDR3 is built from 13 residues. Germline V lookup: CDR1 MNHNS, CDR2 SASEGT. Trimming cost V 8 bases and J 1 base; bases outside gene matches: 5.

This sequence joins TRBV11-3 and TRBJ2-2, with D perhaps matching TRBD2 (6 bases). Trimming left V 6 bases short and J 0 bases short, with 8 bases between. CDR1 SGHNT and CDR2 YENEEA come from the germline V gene. This CDR3 contains 14 residues. CDR3: CASRGGPNTGELFF. In nucleotides, the CDR3 is TGTGCCAGCAGGGGAGGCCCGAACACCGGGGAGCTGTTTTTT.

The J gene is TRBJ1-1, the V gene TRBV10-3; 7 bases fit TRBD1. The CDR3 runs to 13 residues. Trimming removed 6 bases from V and 7 bases from J; junction bases left unmatched: 8. Germline V CDR1 and CDR2: ENHRY, SYGVKD. CDR3 protein: CAIRRDSQSEAFF. In nucleotides, the CDR3 is TGTGCCATCAGACGGGACAGTCAAAGTGAAGCTTTCTTT.

The chain recombines TRBV10-2 with TRBJ1-1, with 8 nucleotides matching TRBD1. The CDR3 length is 15 residues. J was trimmed by 6 bases and V by 2 bases; bases with no gene match: 8. Germline V gives CDR1 WSHSY, CDR2 SAAADI. The CDR3 DNA follows: TGCGCCAGCAGTGAGAGGGGAACAGGGGGTGCTGAAGCTTTCTTT. Translating it yields CASSERGTGGAEAFF.